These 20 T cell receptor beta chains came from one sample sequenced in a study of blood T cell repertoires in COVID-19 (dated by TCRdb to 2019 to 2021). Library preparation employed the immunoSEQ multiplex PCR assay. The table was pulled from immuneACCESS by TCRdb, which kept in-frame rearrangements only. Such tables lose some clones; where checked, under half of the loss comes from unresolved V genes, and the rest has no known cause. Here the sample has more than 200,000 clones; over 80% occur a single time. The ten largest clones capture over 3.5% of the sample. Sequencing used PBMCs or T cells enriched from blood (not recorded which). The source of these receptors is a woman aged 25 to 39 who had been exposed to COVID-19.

The CDR3 nucleotides read TGCAGCGTTGAATTGGGGGGTCGGAACACTGAAGCTTTCTTT. Protein sequence: CSVELGGRNTEAFF. The chain recombines TRBV29-1 with TRBJ1-1, with D maybe TRBD1 (5 bases). The CDR3 extends over 14 amino acids. Trimming shortened V by 2 bases and J by 1 base, and 11 bases separated the two germline ends. The germline V gene encodes CDR1 SQVTM and CDR2 ANQGSEA.

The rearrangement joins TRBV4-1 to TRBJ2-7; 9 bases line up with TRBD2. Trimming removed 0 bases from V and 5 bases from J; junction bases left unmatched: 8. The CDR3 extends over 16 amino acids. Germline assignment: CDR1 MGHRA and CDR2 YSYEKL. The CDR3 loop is CASSQDGGRASDEQYF. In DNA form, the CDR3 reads TGCGCCAGCAGCCAAGACGGCGGGAGGGCCTCGGACGAGCAGTACTTC.

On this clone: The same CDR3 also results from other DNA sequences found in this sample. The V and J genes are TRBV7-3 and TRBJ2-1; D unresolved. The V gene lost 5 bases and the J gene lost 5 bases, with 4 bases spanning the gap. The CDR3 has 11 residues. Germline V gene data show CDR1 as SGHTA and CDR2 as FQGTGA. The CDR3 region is CASSLHNEQFF. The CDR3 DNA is TGTGCCAGCAGCCTACACAATGAGCAGTTCTTC.

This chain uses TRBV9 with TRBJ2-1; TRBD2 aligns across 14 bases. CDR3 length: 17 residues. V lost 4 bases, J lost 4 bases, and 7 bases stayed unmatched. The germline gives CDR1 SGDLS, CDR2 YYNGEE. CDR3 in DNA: TGTGCCAGCAGCTCCAGACTAGCGGGAGGGAGGTACAATGAGCAGTTCTTC. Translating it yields CASSSRLAGGRYNEQFF.

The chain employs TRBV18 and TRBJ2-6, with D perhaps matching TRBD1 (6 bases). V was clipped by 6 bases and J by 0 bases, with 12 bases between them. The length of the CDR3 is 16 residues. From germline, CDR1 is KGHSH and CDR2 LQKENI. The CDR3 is CASSPTGTSGANVLTF. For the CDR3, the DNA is TGTGCCAGCTCTCCGACAGGCACCTCTGGGGCCAACGTCCTGACTTTC.

DNA for the CDR3: TGTGCCAGCAGGGGCAGACTAGCTACTCACGAGCAGTACTTC. Amino acid sequence: CASRGRLATHEQYF. The chain uses TRBV5-8 and TRBJ2-7; TRBD2 matches 7 bases. J lost 5 bases, V lost 5 bases, and 10 bases had no gene match. The CDR3 spans 14 residues. Germline CDR1 and CDR2: SGHTS and YDEGEE.

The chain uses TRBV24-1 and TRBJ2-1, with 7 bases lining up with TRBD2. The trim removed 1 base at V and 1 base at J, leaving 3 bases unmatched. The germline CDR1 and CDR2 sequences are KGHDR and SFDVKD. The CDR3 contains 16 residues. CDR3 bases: TGTGCCACCAGTGATTTCGGCGGGAGATCCTACAATGAGCAGTTCTTC. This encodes CATSDFGGRSYNEQFF.

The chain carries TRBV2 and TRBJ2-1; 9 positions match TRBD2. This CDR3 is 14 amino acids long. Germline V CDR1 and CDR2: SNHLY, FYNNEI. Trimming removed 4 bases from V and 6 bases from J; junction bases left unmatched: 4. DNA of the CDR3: TGTGCCAGCAGTGCGGGCGGGAGGGTCAATGAGCAGTTCTTC. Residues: CASSAGGRVNEQFF.

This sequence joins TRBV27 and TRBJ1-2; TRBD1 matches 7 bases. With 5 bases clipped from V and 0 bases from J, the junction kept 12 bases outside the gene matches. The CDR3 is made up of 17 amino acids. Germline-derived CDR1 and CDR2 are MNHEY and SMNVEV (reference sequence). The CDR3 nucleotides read TGTGCCAGCAGTCCCCCTAGACAGGGACGAGCTAACTATGGCTACACCTTC. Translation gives CASSPPRQGRANYGYTF.

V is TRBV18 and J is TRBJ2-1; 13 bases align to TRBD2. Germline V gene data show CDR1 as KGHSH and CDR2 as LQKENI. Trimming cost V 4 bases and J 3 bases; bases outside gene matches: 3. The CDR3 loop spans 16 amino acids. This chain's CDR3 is CASSLGLAGDYNEQFF. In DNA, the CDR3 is TGTGCCAGCTCACTTGGACTAGCGGGGGACTACAATGAGCAGTTCTTC.

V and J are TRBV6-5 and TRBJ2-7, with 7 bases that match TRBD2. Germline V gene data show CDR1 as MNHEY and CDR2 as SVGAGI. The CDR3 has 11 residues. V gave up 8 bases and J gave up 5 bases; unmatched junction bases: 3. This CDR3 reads CASAGAHEQYF. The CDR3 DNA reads TGTGCCAGCGCGGGAGCCCACGAGCAGTACTTC.

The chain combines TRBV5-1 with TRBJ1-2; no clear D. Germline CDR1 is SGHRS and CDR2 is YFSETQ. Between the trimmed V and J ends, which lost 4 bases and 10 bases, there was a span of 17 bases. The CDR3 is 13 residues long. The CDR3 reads CASSPALEDVYTF. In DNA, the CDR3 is TGCGCCAGCAGCCCCGCGCTTGAGGATGTCTACACCTTC.

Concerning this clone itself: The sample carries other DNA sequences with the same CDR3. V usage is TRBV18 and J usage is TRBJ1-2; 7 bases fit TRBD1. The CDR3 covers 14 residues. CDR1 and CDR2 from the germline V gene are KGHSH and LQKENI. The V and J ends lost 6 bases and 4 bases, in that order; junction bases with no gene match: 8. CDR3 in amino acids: CASSPQGDGYGYTF. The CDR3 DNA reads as TGTGCCAGCTCCCCCCAGGGGGATGGCTATGGCTACACCTTC.

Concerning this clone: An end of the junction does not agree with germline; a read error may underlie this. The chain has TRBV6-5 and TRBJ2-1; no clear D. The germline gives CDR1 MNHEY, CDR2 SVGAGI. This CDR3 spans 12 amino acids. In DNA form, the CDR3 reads TGTGCCAGCAGCTACTCCTACAATGAGCAGTTCTTC. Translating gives CASSYSYNEQFF.

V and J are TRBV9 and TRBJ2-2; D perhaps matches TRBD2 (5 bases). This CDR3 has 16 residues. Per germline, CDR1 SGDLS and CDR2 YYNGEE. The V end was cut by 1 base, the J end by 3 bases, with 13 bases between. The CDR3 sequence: CASSVSRRADTGELFF. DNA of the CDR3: TGTGCCAGCAGCGTATCCAGGCGGGCAGACACCGGGGAGCTGTTTTTT.

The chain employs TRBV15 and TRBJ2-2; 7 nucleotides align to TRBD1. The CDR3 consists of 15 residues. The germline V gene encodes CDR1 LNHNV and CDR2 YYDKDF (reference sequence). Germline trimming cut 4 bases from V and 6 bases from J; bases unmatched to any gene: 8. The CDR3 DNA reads TGTGCCACCAGCATTCTAAGACAGGGCCCCGGGGAGCTGTTTTTT. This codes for CATSILRQGPGELFF. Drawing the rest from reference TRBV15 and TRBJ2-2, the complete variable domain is DAMVIQNPRYQVTQFGKPVTLSCSQTLNHNVMYWYQQKSSQAPKLLFHYYDKDFNNEADTPDNFQSRRPNTSFCFLDIRSPGLGDTAMYLCATSILRQGPGELFFGEGSRLTVL.

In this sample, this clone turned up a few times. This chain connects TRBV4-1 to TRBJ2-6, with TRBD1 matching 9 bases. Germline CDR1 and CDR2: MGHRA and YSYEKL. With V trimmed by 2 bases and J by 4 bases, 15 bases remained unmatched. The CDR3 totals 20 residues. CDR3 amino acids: CASSQNPGQGMPGGANVLTF. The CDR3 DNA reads TGCGCCAGCAGCCAAAACCCCGGACAGGGGATGCCTGGAGGGGCCAACGTCCTGACTTTC.

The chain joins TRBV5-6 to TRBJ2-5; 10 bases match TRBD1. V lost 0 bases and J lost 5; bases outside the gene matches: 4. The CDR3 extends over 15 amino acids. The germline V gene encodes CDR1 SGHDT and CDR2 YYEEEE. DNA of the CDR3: TGTGCCAGCAGCTTGGCCGGGACAGGGGCCGAGACCCAGTACTTC. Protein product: CASSLAGTGAETQYF. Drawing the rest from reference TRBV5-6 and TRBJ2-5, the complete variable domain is DAGVTQSPTHLIKTRGQQVTLRCSPKSGHDTVSWYQQALGQGPQFIFQYYEEEERQRGNFPDRFSGHQFPNYSSELNVNALLLGDSALYLCASSLAGTGAETQYFGPGTRLLVL.

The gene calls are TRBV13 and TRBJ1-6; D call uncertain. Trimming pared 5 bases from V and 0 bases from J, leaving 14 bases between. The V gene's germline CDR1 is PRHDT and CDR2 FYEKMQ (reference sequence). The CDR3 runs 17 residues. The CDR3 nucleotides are TGTGCCAGCAGCAGTGGTCCGGGGAGCTCCTATAATTCACCCCTCCACTTT. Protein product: CASSSGPGSSYNSPLHF.

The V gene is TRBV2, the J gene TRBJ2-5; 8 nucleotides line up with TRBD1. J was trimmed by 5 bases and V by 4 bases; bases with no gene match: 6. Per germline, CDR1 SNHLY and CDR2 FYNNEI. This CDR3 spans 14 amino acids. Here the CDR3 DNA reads TGTGCCAGCAGTGCGGACAGGGTAGGGGAGACCCAGTACTTC. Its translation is CASSADRVGETQYF.